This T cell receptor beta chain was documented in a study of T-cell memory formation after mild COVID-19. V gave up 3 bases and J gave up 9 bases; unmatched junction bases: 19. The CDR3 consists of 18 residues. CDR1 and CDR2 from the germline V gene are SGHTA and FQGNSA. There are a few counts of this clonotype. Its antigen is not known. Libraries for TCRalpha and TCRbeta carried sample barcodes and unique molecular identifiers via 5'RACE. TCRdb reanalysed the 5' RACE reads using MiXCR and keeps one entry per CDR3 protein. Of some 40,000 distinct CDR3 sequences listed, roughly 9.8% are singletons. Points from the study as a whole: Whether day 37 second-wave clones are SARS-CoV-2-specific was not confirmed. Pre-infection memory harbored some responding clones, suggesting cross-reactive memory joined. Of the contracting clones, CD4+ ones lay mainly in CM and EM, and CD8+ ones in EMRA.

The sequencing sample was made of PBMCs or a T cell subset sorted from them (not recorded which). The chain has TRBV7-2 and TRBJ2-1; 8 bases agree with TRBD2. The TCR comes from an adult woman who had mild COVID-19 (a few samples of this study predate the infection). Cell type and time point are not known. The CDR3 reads CASSFVVAGGGLDSEQFF. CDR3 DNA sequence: TGTGCCAGCAGCTTCGTTGTGGCGGGAGGAGGGCTCGACAGTGAGCAGTTCTTC. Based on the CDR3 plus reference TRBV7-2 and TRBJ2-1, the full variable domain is GAGVSQSPSNKVTEKGKDVELRCDPISGHTALYWYRQSLGQGLEFLIYFQGNSAPDKSGLPSDRFSAERTGGSVSTLTIQRTQQEDSAVYLCASSFVVAGGGLDSEQFFGPGTRLTVL.